This T cell receptor beta chain was documented in a study of T cell changes during pregnancy in multiple sclerosis. The assay was immunoSEQ multiplex PCR, and TCRdb's table has in-frame clones only and misses some. In the table there are just over 80,000 clones, roughly 96% of which are singletons. Germline CDR1 and CDR2: SGHTA and FQGNSA. Trimming at V came to 1 base and at J to 1 base, leaving 2 bases not matched to a gene. This CDR3 comprises 15 residues. The sample was peripheral blood, taken in the second trimester of pregnancy. V gene TRBV7-2 combines with J gene TRBJ2-3; 7 bases align to TRBD1. This clonotype originated in a female donor with multiple sclerosis, enrolled in a pregnancy study. The CDR3 nucleotides are TGTGCCAGCAGCTTAGAGGGGGCCCGCACAGATACGCAGTATTTT. Translating it yields CASSLEGARTDTQYF.